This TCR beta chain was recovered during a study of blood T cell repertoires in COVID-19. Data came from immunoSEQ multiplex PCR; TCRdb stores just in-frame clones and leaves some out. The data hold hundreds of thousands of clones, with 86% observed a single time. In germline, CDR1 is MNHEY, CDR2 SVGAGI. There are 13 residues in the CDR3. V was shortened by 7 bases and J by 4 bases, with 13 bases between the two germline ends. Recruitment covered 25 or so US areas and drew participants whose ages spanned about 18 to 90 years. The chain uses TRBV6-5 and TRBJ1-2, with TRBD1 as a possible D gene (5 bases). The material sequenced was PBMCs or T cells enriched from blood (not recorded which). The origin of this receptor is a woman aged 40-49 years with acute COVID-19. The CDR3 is CASTTGGIYGYTF. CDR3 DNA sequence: TGTGCCAGCACCACGGGGGGTATCTATGGCTACACCTTC.